This T cell receptor (beta chain) came from a study of blood T cell repertoires in COVID-19. Overall study: COVID-19 samples from acute and convalescent phases originated in the United States, Italy and Spain.

Measured with immunoSEQ multiplex PCR; TCRdb has only the in-frame clones, and not every one. The sample yields approximately 210,000 clones, around 86% seen once. The V gene lost 4 bases and the J gene lost 9 bases, with 24 bases spanning the gap. CDR3 size: 16 residues. The germline V gene encodes CDR1 LGHDT and CDR2 YNNKEL (reference sequence). The TCR comes from a man over 45 with COVID-19, enrolled during active disease. The rearrangement uses TRBV3-1 (or the pseudogene TRBV3-2) and TRBJ2-5; the D gene is possibly TRBD2 (6 bases). What was sequenced was peripheral blood. CDR3 protein: CASSPRTGAPWGAQYF. In DNA, the CDR3 is TGTGCCAGCAGCCCCAGGACTGGGGCTCCCTGGGGGGCCCAGTACTTC.